The 30 T cell receptor beta chains below were found in one sample sequenced in a study of cytomegalovirus exposure and HLA in healthy donors. The PCR contained 60 Vbeta and 13 Jbeta primers. The repertoire was sequenced with immunoSEQ multiplex PCR; TCRdb's copy has only in-frame clones and lacks some. Its listing shows fewer than 250,000 clones. Sequenced: PBMCs. The receptors come from a woman aged 25-40 years in good health and CMV-seropositive.

The CDR3 spells CAISEYSPYGYTF. DNA for the CDR3: TGTGCCATCAGTGAGTACAGTCCCTATGGCTACACCTTC. The V gene is TRBV10-3, the J gene TRBJ1-2; no definite D call. The V gene lost 1 base and the J gene lost 4 bases, with 7 bases spanning the gap. Germline V gives CDR1 ENHRY, CDR2 SYGVKD. The CDR3 extends over 13 amino acids.

This chain links TRBV28 with TRBJ2-1; no firm D call. Trimming cost V 2 bases and J 3 bases, with 11 bases left between them. Per the germline V gene, CDR1 is MDHEN and CDR2 is SYDVKM. CDR3 length: 15 residues. The CDR3 region is CASSLETTYYNEQFF. CDR3 DNA: TGTGCCAGCAGTTTAGAAACTACCTACTACAATGAGCAGTTCTTC.

This chain joins TRBV7-8 and TRBJ2-1, with D unresolved. The CDR3 spans 14 residues. Deletions cut 5 bases from V and 3 bases from J, with 11 bases between. Looked up from germline, CDR1 is SGHVS and CDR2 is FQNEAQ. Written as DNA, the CDR3 is TGTGCCAGCAGCCCCCTCGCAGTCTACAATGAGCAGTTCTTC. Protein sequence: CASSPLAVYNEQFF.

The J gene is TRBJ1-2, the V gene TRBV10-1; D remains unclear. Deletions cut 5 bases from V and 4 bases from J, with 11 bases between. The germline V gene has CDR1 WNHNN and CDR2 SYGVQD (reference sequence). The CDR3 totals 13 residues. The CDR3: CASSLGMRYGYTF. The DNA of the CDR3 is TGCGCCAGCAGTCTCGGGATGCGCTATGGCTACACCTTC.

This rearrangement joins TRBV4-1 to TRBJ2-2; D perhaps matches TRBD2 (5 bases). The germline V and J ends were trimmed by 1 base and 8 bases, with 14 bases remaining between them. The CDR3 extends over 15 amino acids. From germline, CDR1 is MGHRA and CDR2 YSYEKL. Written as DNA, the CDR3 is TGCGCCAGCAGCCAAGTCCGGGGAAAATCTGGGGAGCTGTTTTTT. Amino acids: CASSQVRGKSGELFF.

V usage is TRBV5-1 and J usage is TRBJ1-2; TRBD1 matches at 8 bases. The V and J ends lost 0 bases and 10 bases, in that order; junction bases with no gene match: 5. CDR1 SGHRS and CDR2 YFSETQ come from the germline V gene. This CDR3 has 13 residues. CDR3 loop: CASSLAQGEDYTF. DNA of the CDR3: TGCGCCAGCAGCTTGGCACAGGGGGAGGACTACACCTTC.

The gene calls are TRBV14 and TRBJ2-5; TRBD2 agrees at 7 bases. The CDR3 has 15 residues. From germline, CDR1 is SGHDN and CDR2 FVKESK. The trim removed 9 bases at V and 1 base at J, leaving 11 bases unmatched. CDR3 DNA sequence: TGTGCCAGTTCTGAAGGAGGGACTATCCAAGAGACCCAGTACTTC. Translated, it gives CASSEGGTIQETQYF.

CDR3 sequence (DNA): TGTGCCAGTAGTATAGATTCTGAGACAGGGGTGAACACTGAAGCTTTCTTT. It translates to CASSIDSETGVNTEAFF. The chain carries TRBV19 and TRBJ1-1; TRBD1 aligns across 8 bases. CDR3 length equals 17 residues. Trimming cost V 0 bases and J 0 bases; bases outside gene matches: 6. Germline V gene data show CDR1 as LNHDA and CDR2 as SQIVND (reference sequence).

The genes are TRBV5-1 and TRBJ2-3; TRBD2 might be the D (6 bases). Per germline, CDR1 SGHRS and CDR2 YFSETQ. The germline V and J ends were trimmed by 4 bases and 2 bases, with 17 bases remaining between them. The CDR3 covers 16 residues. DNA of the CDR3: TGCGCCAGCAGCCCCCGCGGGGTAGTTCTCACAGATACGCAGTATTTT. It translates to CASSPRGVVLTDTQYF.

The chain carries TRBV4-1 and TRBJ2-2; D may be TRBD1 (5 bases). The CDR3 is 13 amino acids. Trimming shortened V by 4 bases and J by 5 bases, and 8 bases separated the two germline ends. In germline, CDR1 is MGHRA, CDR2 YSYEKL. The CDR3 reads CASSPRQTGELFF. CDR3 nucleotides: TGCGCCAGCAGCCCCCGACAGACCGGGGAGCTGTTTTTT.

In nucleotides, the CDR3 is TGCAGCGTTGAAACGGGACTAGCGGGAGAGGACGAGCAGTACTTC. Translation: CSVETGLAGEDEQYF. The chain links TRBV29-1 to TRBJ2-7; the match to TRBD2 covers 14 bases. V lost 2 bases, J lost 5 bases, and 5 bases stayed unmatched. Germline-derived CDR1 and CDR2 are SQVTM and ANQGSEA. The CDR3 has 15 amino acids.

This chain joins TRBV19 and TRBJ1-5; the D gene is possibly TRBD1 (6 bases). The CDR3 is 13 residues long. V was pared by 4 bases and J by 5 bases, with 9 bases between. In germline, CDR1 is LNHDA, CDR2 SQIVND (reference sequence). CDR3 DNA sequence: TGTGCCAGTAGTACCTCAGGGGATCAGCCCCAGCATTTT. Translated: CASSTSGDQPQHF. Complete variable domain (other parts from reference TRBV19 and TRBJ1-5): DGGITQSPKYLFRKEGQNVTLSCEQNLNHDAMYWYRQDPGQGLRLIYYSQIVNDFQKGDIAEGYSVSREKKESFPLTVTSAQKNPTAFYLCASSTSGDQPQHFGDGTRLSIL.

The rearrangement uses TRBV10-2 and TRBJ2-7, with 7 nucleotides matching TRBD2. This CDR3 region has 12 residues. V lost 8 bases to trimming and J lost 4 bases; unmatched junction nucleotides: 5. Per the germline V gene, CDR1 is WSHSY and CDR2 is SAAADI. The CDR3: CASGQGGYEQYF. The CDR3 DNA is TGCGCCAGCGGGCAGGGAGGGTACGAGCAGTACTTC.

The chain couples TRBV5-6 to TRBJ2-4; 9 bases align to TRBD1. J was trimmed by 7 bases and V by 3 bases; bases with no gene match: 14. The CDR3 runs to 17 residues. In germline, CDR1 is SGHDT, CDR2 YYEEEE. CDR3 amino acids: CASSSQGWTGVLNIQYF. The CDR3 DNA follows: TGTGCCAGCAGCTCCCAGGGGTGGACAGGGGTTTTGAACATTCAGTACTTC.

This sequence joins TRBV7-2 and TRBJ2-3, with 14 positions matching TRBD2. Per germline, CDR1 SGHTA and CDR2 FQGNSA. CDR3 length equals 18 residues. V lost 2 bases and J lost 0; bases outside the gene matches: 4. CDR3 bases: TGTGCCAGCAGCTTAACGACTAGCGGGGGGGCTAGCACAGATACGCAGTATTTT. Translating it yields CASSLTTSGGASTDTQYF.

The rearrangement joins TRBV25-1 to TRBJ2-7; a possible D gene is TRBD2 (5 bases). Trimming took 3 bases from V and 5 from J, leaving 17 bases between them. The CDR3 spans 15 residues. Germline values: CDR1 MGHDK, CDR2 SYGVNS. DNA for the CDR3: TGTGCCAGCAGTGACCCCCGACGGGGTAGCGACGAGCAGTACTTC. It translates to CASSDPRRGSDEQYF.

Notes on this clone: One junction end disagrees with the germline gene, perhaps due to a read error. The chain joins TRBV11-3 to TRBJ2-1; weak D call: TRBD2 (7 bases). Per germline, CDR1 SGHNT and CDR2 YENEEA. CDR3 length: 18 residues. The CDR3 loop is CVSSLGGWGGASYNEQFF. The CDR3 region has the DNA TGTGTCAGCAGCTTAGGTGGTTGGGGGGGGGCCTCCTACAATGAGCAGTTCTTC.

This chain connects TRBV4-2 to TRBJ2-1; D might be TRBD1 (5 bases). Deletions cut 3 bases from V and 7 bases from J, with 10 bases between. In germline, CDR1 is LGHNA, CDR2 YNFKEQ. The CDR3 runs to 13 residues. CDR3 region: CASSQNRMNEQFF. The CDR3 DNA is TGTGCCAGCAGCCAGAACAGGATGAATGAGCAGTTCTTC.

V and J are TRBV4-3 and TRBJ1-5; D remains unclear. This CDR3 spans 13 amino acids. V lost 0 bases and J 4 bases, leaving 4 bases between the germline ends. CDR1 LGHNA and CDR2 YSLEER come from the germline V gene. The CDR3 here is CASSQDQNQPQHF. CDR3 in DNA: TGCGCCAGCAGCCAAGATCAAAATCAGCCCCAGCATTTT.

The chain combines TRBV5-5 with TRBJ1-5, with TRBD1 identical over 7 bases. Trimming removed 0 bases from V and 4 bases from J; junction bases left unmatched: 10. CDR3 length: 17 residues. CDR1 and CDR2 from the germline V gene are SGHKS and YYEKEE (reference sequence). Here the CDR3 DNA reads TGTGCCAGCAGCTTGGATGGTGTGAGGGGGCGAAATCAGCCCCAGCATTTT. This sequence encodes CASSLDGVRGRNQPQHF.

V is TRBV4-1 and J is TRBJ1-6; D is possibly TRBD1 (6 bases). Trimming cost V 2 bases and J 2 bases, with 19 bases left between them. The germline V gene has CDR1 MGHRA and CDR2 YSYEKL. The CDR3 spans 19 residues. The CDR3 DNA reads TGCGCCAGCAGCCAAAGGGGGACGGCATCAAGCACCTATAATTCACCCCTCCACTTT. This sequence encodes CASSQRGTASSTYNSPLHF.

The chain employs TRBV9 and TRBJ1-3; D unresolved. CDR1 is SGDLS and CDR2 is YYNGEE in the germline V gene. V was trimmed by 4 bases and J by 3 bases, leaving 11 bases between them. There are 14 residues in the CDR3. CDR3 amino acids: CASSRGGFGNTIYF. The CDR3 nucleotides are TGTGCCAGCAGCCGGGGTGGTTTTGGAAACACCATATATTTT. The full variable domain, completed using reference TRBV9 and TRBJ1-3, is DSGVTQTPKHLITATGQRVTLRCSPRSGDLSVYWYQQSLDQGLQFLIQYYNGEERAKGNILERFSAQQFPDLHSELNLSSLELGDSALYFCASSRGGFGNTIYFGEGSWLTVV.

V is TRBV19 and J is TRBJ2-2; TRBD2 matches 9 bases. V shed 7 bases, J shed 2 bases, and the junction held 8 bases outside the gene matches. This CDR3 comprises 16 residues. Germline-derived CDR1 and CDR2 are LNHDA and SQIVND (reference sequence). In nucleotides, the CDR3 is TGTGCCAGTACCTCCAGACTAGCGGAAAACACCGGGGAGCTGTTTTTT. It specifies CASTSRLAENTGELFF.

The chain has TRBV7-9 and TRBJ2-3, with no clear D. Germline V gene sequence: CDR1 SEHNR, CDR2 FQNEAQ (reference sequence). Trimming took 2 bases from V and 6 from J, leaving 6 bases between them. The CDR3 has 12 amino acids. CDR3 amino acids: CASSLNGDTQYF. In DNA, the CDR3 is TGTGCCAGCAGCTTAAACGGGGATACGCAGTATTTT.

This rearrangement joins TRBV28 to TRBJ1-4; 7 nucleotides line up with TRBD1. Germline CDR1 and CDR2: MDHEN and SYDVKM. V lost 10 bases, J lost 5 bases, and 7 bases stayed unmatched. The CDR3 consists of 13 residues. The CDR3 DNA sequence: TGTGCCACCGCGGACAGGCCCAATGAAAAACTGTTTTTT. This codes for CATADRPNEKLFF.

The rearrangement joins TRBV19 to TRBJ2-5; 8 bases are shared with TRBD1. The CDR3 extends over 14 amino acids. V was pared by 8 bases and J by 4 bases, with 9 bases of the junction left unmatched. The germline V gene has CDR1 LNHDA and CDR2 SQIVND (reference sequence). CDR3 DNA: TGTGCCAGTTCTTGGACAGGGATGGGAGAGACCCAGTACTTC. Protein: CASSWTGMGETQYF.

The chain recombines TRBV10-3 with TRBJ2-3; D remains ambiguous. Germline lookup yields CDR1 ENHRY and CDR2 SYGVKD. The CDR3 runs to 15 residues. Trimming cost V 0 bases and J 3 bases, with 10 bases left between them. The CDR3 sequence: CAISESIGVTDTQYF. The CDR3 DNA is TGTGCCATCAGTGAGTCGATCGGAGTTACAGATACGCAGTATTTT.

V is TRBV18 and J is TRBJ1-4; D unclear. Trimming removed 3 bases from V and 8 bases from J, with 16 bases in between. The germline gives CDR1 KGHSH, CDR2 LQKENI. The CDR3 covers 15 residues. The CDR3 spells CASSPREGFREKLFF. CDR3 nucleotides: TGTGCCAGCTCACCGCGAGAGGGCTTCAGGGAAAAACTGTTTTTT. The complete variable domain, with remaining parts taken from reference TRBV18 and TRBJ1-4, reads NAGVMQNPRHLVRRRGQEARLRCSPMKGHSHVYWYRQLPEEGLKFMVYLQKENIIDESGMPKERFSAEFPKEGPSILRIQQVVRGDSAAYFCASSPREGFREKLFFGSGTQLSVL.

The rearrangement uses TRBV18 and TRBJ2-5; TRBD2 agrees at 8 bases. The J call may be faulty, since TRBJ2-7 better matches the DNA end. CDR1 and CDR2 from the germline V gene are KGHSH and LQKENI. The CDR3 sequence is 14 residues long. The CDR3 region is CASSPPLTSDEQYF. The CDR3, as DNA: TGTGCCAGCTCACCACCACTGACTAGCGACGAGCAGTACTTC.

The rearrangement uses TRBV5-1 and TRBJ1-1; D uncertain. V was pared by 0 bases and J by 3 bases, with 12 bases between. This CDR3 is built from 15 residues. Germline V gene sequence: CDR1 SGHRS, CDR2 YFSETQ. The CDR3 region has the DNA TGCGCCAGCAGCTTGGAGGCGGCTGTGGACACTGAAGCTTTCTTT. Residues: CASSLEAAVDTEAFF.